This paragraph reports one T cell receptor (beta chain). What it binds is unknown. Germline V gene lookup returns CDR1 DFQATT and CDR2 SNEGSKA (reference sequence). J was trimmed by 0 bases and V by 7 bases; bases with no gene match: 10. The CDR3 has 16 residues. The source of the sample is a study of blood T cells in healthy people across ages. Whole-study findings and limits: Long-lived donors carried more naive CD4+ cells and greater diversity than aged donors.

Every donor contributed about 10 milliliters of peripheral blood by blood draw. Using a J-beta primer mix together with a sample-barcoded 5' primer, a second PCR was run for roughly 6 to 11 cycles. TCRdb recomputed calls from the 5' RACE reads with MiXCR, one row per CDR3 protein. The repertoire holds over a million distinct CDR3 sequences, with under 55% as singletons. The sequenced sample consisted of blood. The V and J genes are TRBV20-1 and TRBJ2-5, with 11 bases fitting TRBD2. The source is a woman in her sixties or seventies in good health. The CDR3 region is CSVSPLTSGNQETQYF. In nucleotides, the CDR3 is TGCAGTGTCAGCCCTCTGACTAGCGGGAACCAAGAGACCCAGTACTTC.